This T cell receptor beta chain was retrieved from a study of cytomegalovirus exposure and HLA in healthy donors. Study-wide context: Some 85 million unique TCRs, all from HLA-typed donors, were included in an early release of the data. Study-wide results and caveats: As confirmed in vitro, a few CMV-associated chains were specific for CMV antigens. There were some public TCRs occurring in many donors, but most TCR sequences were rare.

This PCR relied on a set of 60 Vbeta primers and 13 Jbeta primers. Only in-frame clones appear in the TCRdb table, and some are missing; sequencing was by immunoSEQ multiplex PCR. The table lists around 200,000 clones, 75% to 90% of them singletons. CDR1 and CDR2 (germline): SGDLS, YYNGEE. The CDR3 has 16 amino acids. V lost 3 bases to trimming and J lost 2 bases, with 16 bases between them. For this clone: Its specificity is unknown.

This chain joins TRBV9 and TRBJ2-3, with a tentative D call TRBD2 (5 bases). Sequencing was done on a sample of PBMCs. This receptor was obtained from a young woman in good health and CMV-seronegative. The CDR3 DNA reads as TGTGCCAGCAGCGCCTGGCCCGAGGGCCCCACAGATACGCAGTATTTT. This gives the protein CASSAWPEGPTDTQYF.